A single sample is the source of the 29 T cell receptor beta chains below, sequenced in a study of blood T cell repertoires in COVID-19. The repertoire was sequenced with immunoSEQ multiplex PCR; TCRdb's copy has only in-frame clones and lacks some. The repertoire has 85,000 to 120,000 clones, about nine tenths of them found once; the top ten carry about 3.9%. Sequences were obtained from peripheral blood. These TCRs come from a man younger than 30 with acute or convalescent COVID-19.

This clone was found once. This rearrangement joins TRBV19 to TRBJ2-2; D is unclear. V lost 1 base and J 0 bases, leaving 3 bases between the germline ends. Germline V gives CDR1 LNHDA, CDR2 SQIVND (reference sequence). CDR3 length: 14 amino acids. The CDR3 DNA sequence: TGTGCCAGTAGTATAGCTCCGAACACCGGGGAGCTGTTTTTT. The encoded protein is CASSIAPNTGELFF. The full variable domain, in which reference TRBV19 and TRBJ2-2 provide the parts outside the CDR3, is DGGITQSPKYLFRKEGQNVTLSCEQNLNHDAMYWYRQDPGQGLRLIYYSQIVNDFQKGDIAEGYSVSREKKESFPLTVTSAQKNPTAFYLCASSIAPNTGELFFGEGSRLTVL.

The CDR3 coding sequence is TGTGCCAGCAGCATGGGCAGTCTAAATGAGCAGTTCTTC. Translation gives CASSMGSLNEQFF. The J gene is TRBJ2-1, the V gene TRBV27; unclear D gene. V was pared by 6 bases and J by 7 bases, with 13 bases between. The length of the CDR3 is 13 residues. In germline, CDR1 is MNHEY, CDR2 SMNVEV (reference sequence).

This clone was detected once. This chain links TRBV3-1 (or the pseudogene TRBV3-2) with TRBJ1-2; no definite D call. The germline CDR1 and CDR2 sequences are LGHDT and YNNKEL (reference sequence). The CDR3 runs 12 residues. V lost 5 bases, J lost 1 base, and 5 bases lay in between. CDR3 coding DNA: TGTGCCAGCAGCACTCATAACTATGGCTACACCTTC. Residues: CASSTHNYGYTF.

The CDR3 loop is CASSEKGGGYGYTF. In nucleotides, the CDR3 is TGTGCCAGCTCAGAGAAGGGAGGGGGGTATGGCTACACCTTC. The V call is TRBV18, the J call TRBJ1-2; tentative D call: TRBD1 (6 bases). V lost 5 bases, J lost 5 bases, and 15 bases lay in between. Germline CDR1 is KGHSH and CDR2 is LQKENI. The CDR3 spans 14 residues.

The rearrangement uses TRBV29-1 and TRBJ2-7; D is unresolved. The CDR3 is 14 amino acids. Germline CDR1 SQVTM, CDR2 ANQGSEA. V was clipped by 2 bases and J by 0 bases, with 11 bases between them. This chain's CDR3 is CSVETTFSSYEQYF. The CDR3 nucleotides are TGCAGCGTTGAAACGACATTCTCCTCCTACGAGCAGTACTTC.

This chain uses TRBV29-1 with TRBJ2-7, with a weak D call TRBD1 (6 bases). V lost 6 bases, J lost 5 bases, and 20 bases lay in between. The germline V gene encodes CDR1 SQVTM and CDR2 ANQGSEA. CDR3 length equals 14 residues. The CDR3 DNA is TGCAGCGTCCTTCAGGGGTCGGCTGGTGACGAGCAGTACTTC. Protein: CSVLQGSAGDEQYF.

The gene calls are TRBV7-2 and TRBJ2-2; 7 nucleotides match TRBD1. CDR1 and CDR2 (germline): SGHTA, FQGNSA. V dropped 5 bases and J dropped 3; count of bases not matched to a gene: 9. The CDR3 totals 16 residues. Here the CDR3 DNA reads TGTGCCAGCAGCCCACAGGGGATGTCGTACACCGGGGAGCTGTTTTTT. It yields the protein CASSPQGMSYTGELFF.

This sequence joins TRBV3-1 (or the pseudogene TRBV3-2) and TRBJ1-2; 11 bases line up with TRBD1. CDR1 and CDR2 (germline): LGHDT, YNNKEL (reference sequence). J lost 7 bases, V lost 4 bases, and 8 bases had no gene match. This CDR3 has 15 amino acids. The CDR3 spells CASSPRTGGSSGYTF. The CDR3 nucleotides are TGTGCCAGCAGCCCACGGACAGGGGGCTCGAGTGGCTACACCTTC.

This clone was observed a single time. J is TRBJ2-2 and V is TRBV6-5, with D maybe TRBD2 (5 bases). V was shortened by 4 bases and J by 3 bases, with 6 bases between the two germline ends. The germline V gene has CDR1 MNHEY and CDR2 SVGAGI. CDR3 size: 13 residues. The CDR3, as DNA: TGTGCCAGCAGTTGGGAGTACACCGGGGAGCTGTTTTTT. Its translation is CASSWEYTGELFF.

The V gene is TRBV18, the J gene TRBJ2-7; maybe TRBD2 (6 bases). Germline CDR1 reads KGHSH; CDR2 reads LQKENI. This CDR3 has 15 amino acids. V was cut by 0 bases and J by 5 bases, with 14 bases left in between. The CDR3 region is CASSPPLPGGHEQYF. DNA of the CDR3: TGTGCCAGCTCACCACCCCTCCCCGGAGGGCACGAGCAGTACTTC.

This clone occurred once. The chain carries TRBV19 and TRBJ1-5; D remains unclear. V lost 6 bases to trimming and J lost 0 bases, with 18 bases between them. CDR1 LNHDA and CDR2 SQIVND come from the germline V gene (reference sequence). CDR3 size: 17 residues. CDR3 sequence (DNA): TGTGCCAGTAGCACCCTTAGTGCGGAAGTTAGCAATCAGCCCCAGCATTTT. Residues: CASSTLSAEVSNQPQHF. The whole variable domain, remainder taken from reference TRBV19 and TRBJ1-5, is DGGITQSPKYLFRKEGQNVTLSCEQNLNHDAMYWYRQDPGQGLRLIYYSQIVNDFQKGDIAEGYSVSREKKESFPLTVTSAQKNPTAFYLCASSTLSAEVSNQPQHFGDGTRLSIL.

The chain combines TRBV24-1 with TRBJ2-5, with 7 bases fitting TRBD1. From germline, CDR1 is KGHDR and CDR2 SFDVKD. The CDR3 contains 15 residues. V was pared by 0 bases and J by 4 bases, with 4 bases of the junction left unmatched. The CDR3 protein is CATSDLGAGGETQYF. CDR3 sequence (DNA): TGTGCCACCAGTGATTTGGGAGCAGGGGGAGAGACCCAGTACTTC.

The chain carries TRBV20-1 and TRBJ2-1; 7 nucleotides match TRBD2. Germline V gene lookup returns CDR1 DFQATT and CDR2 SNEGSKA (reference sequence). This CDR3 region has 13 residues. V lost 3 bases and J lost 1; bases outside the gene matches: 0. The CDR3 is CSASSGSYNEQFF. The CDR3 coding sequence is TGCAGTGCTAGTAGCGGGTCCTACAATGAGCAGTTCTTC.

The chain couples TRBV11-2 to TRBJ2-7; 9 nucleotides agree with TRBD1. V shed 6 bases and J 4 bases; nucleotides not matched to a gene: 10. Germline assignment: CDR1 SGHAT and CDR2 FQNNGV. The CDR3 contains 15 residues. The CDR3: CASRRPGQGRYEQYF. DNA of the CDR3: TGTGCCAGCAGACGTCCGGGACAGGGTCGGTACGAGCAGTACTTC.

The V gene is TRBV27, the J gene TRBJ1-2, with TRBD1 as a possible D gene (5 bases). Germline CDR1 is MNHEY and CDR2 is SMNVEV (reference sequence). The CDR3 has 13 amino acids. V shed 8 bases and J shed 5 bases, with 15 bases lying between them. This CDR3 is CASWSTVTYGYTF. The CDR3 region has the DNA TGTGCCAGCTGGTCGACAGTAACTTATGGCTACACCTTC.

The chain couples TRBV5-1 to TRBJ2-2; TRBD2 agrees at 8 bases. The CDR3 length is 17 residues. Unmatched junction bases numbered 4, after V lost 0 bases and J lost 0 bases. In germline, CDR1 is SGHRS, CDR2 YFSETQ. CDR3 DNA sequence: TGCGCCAGCAGCTTGGACCTCGGGGGGGCGAACACCGGGGAGCTGTTTTTT. Its protein product is CASSLDLGGANTGELFF. The variable domain in full, with the rest retrieved from reference TRBV5-1 and TRBJ2-2, is KAGVTQTPRYLIKTRGQQVTLSCSPISGHRSVSWYQQTPGQGLQFLFEYFSETQRNKGNFPGRFSGRQFSNSRSEMNVSTLELGDSALYLCASSLDLGGANTGELFFGEGSRLTVL.

The chain employs TRBV14 and TRBJ1-2; 9 bases are shared with TRBD1. V lost 5 bases and J lost 5; bases outside the gene matches: 12. In germline, CDR1 is SGHDN, CDR2 FVKESK. The CDR3 is 16 residues long. CDR3 sequence: CASSYTLTGGAYGYTF. The CDR3 bases are TGTGCCAGCAGCTACACCCTAACAGGGGGCGCTTATGGCTACACCTTC.

The rearrangement links TRBV4-1 to TRBJ1-1, with 9 bases that match TRBD1. This CDR3 region has 15 residues. The J segment lost 8 bases and the V segment lost 0 bases, leaving 7 bases of the junction unmatched. Germline V gene data show CDR1 as MGHRA and CDR2 as YSYEKL. The CDR3: CASSQDPGQGGEAFF. The CDR3 DNA is TGCGCCAGCAGCCAAGACCCGGGACAGGGAGGGGAAGCTTTCTTT.

This sequence joins TRBV19 and TRBJ2-2; the D is unclear. There are 17 residues in the CDR3. V was trimmed by 1 base and J by 3 bases, leaving 15 bases between them. In germline, CDR1 is LNHDA, CDR2 SQIVND (reference sequence). The CDR3 DNA follows: TGTGCCAGTAGTATAGGCCCCGGAAAGGCGGACACCGGGGAGCTGTTTTTT. Protein product: CASSIGPGKADTGELFF.

V gene TRBV19 combines with J gene TRBJ1-1; the D gene is possibly TRBD1 (6 bases). Trimming took off 9 bases at V and 7 bases at J, with 21 bases between the two ends. CDR3 length: 14 amino acids. Germline V gene data show CDR1 as LNHDA and CDR2 as SQIVND (reference sequence). CDR3 sequence reads: CASLSRGTALEAFF. The CDR3 DNA reads TGTGCCAGCCTCTCGAGGGGGACGGCCCTTGAAGCTTTCTTT.

The genes are TRBV11-2 and TRBJ2-7, with 8 nucleotides matching TRBD2. This CDR3 region has 14 residues. Trimming at V came to 5 bases and at J to 4 bases, leaving 7 bases not matched to a gene. CDR1 is SGHAT, CDR2 FQNNGV, per germline. CDR3 coding DNA: TGTGCCAGCAGCACCCGACTAGCGCCGTACGAGCAGTACTTC. Translation: CASSTRLAPYEQYF.

The chain combines TRBV11-2 with TRBJ2-1; possibly TRBD1 for D (6 bases). Germline V CDR1 and CDR2: SGHAT, FQNNGV. With 3 bases removed from V and 5 bases from J, the gap between germline ends came to 14 bases. The CDR3 is 15 amino acids. The CDR3: CASSLWTDRNNEQFF. Here the CDR3 DNA reads TGTGCCAGCAGCTTGTGGACAGACCGAAACAATGAGCAGTTCTTC.

This rearrangement joins TRBV19 to TRBJ1-3; TRBD1 agrees at 10 bases. Trimming at V came to 10 bases and at J to 4 bases, leaving 10 bases not matched to a gene. This CDR3 spans 15 amino acids. From germline, CDR1 is LNHDA and CDR2 SQIVND (reference sequence). This CDR3 reads CATWDRGKSGNTIYF. CDR3 in DNA: TGTGCCACCTGGGACAGGGGAAAGTCCGGAAACACCATATATTTT. The full variable domain, in which reference TRBV19 and TRBJ1-3 provide the parts outside the CDR3, is DGGITQSPKYLFRKEGQNVTLSCEQNLNHDAMYWYRQDPGQGLRLIYYSQIVNDFQKGDIAEGYSVSREKKESFPLTVTSAQKNPTAFYLCATWDRGKSGNTIYFGEGSWLTVV.

The J gene is TRBJ2-2, the V gene TRBV27, with 7 bases matching TRBD1. The CDR3 extends over 15 amino acids. CDR1 is MNHEY and CDR2 is SMNVEV in the germline V gene (reference sequence). V lost 3 bases to trimming and J lost 4 bases; unmatched junction nucleotides: 5. This CDR3 is CASSFDRASTGELFF. The CDR3 nucleotides are TGTGCCAGCAGTTTTGACAGGGCTTCCACCGGGGAGCTGTTTTTT.

The chain links TRBV2 to TRBJ1-1; TRBD1 agrees at 7 bases. V was clipped by 3 bases and J by 6 bases; unmatched bases: 4. This CDR3 region has 13 residues. The germline gives CDR1 SNHLY, CDR2 FYNNEI. The CDR3 protein is CASSERGLSEAFF. CDR3 sequence (DNA): TGTGCCAGCAGTGAGAGGGGGCTCTCTGAAGCTTTCTTT.

This chain uses TRBV30 with TRBJ1-2; the D gene is possibly TRBD1 (5 bases). V was pared by 5 bases and J by 7 bases, with 14 bases between. CDR1 is GTSNPN, CDR2 SVGIG, per germline (reference sequence). This CDR3 region has 12 residues. CDR3: CAWSSGRGGYTF. As DNA, the CDR3 is TGTGCCTGGTCTTCGGGGAGGGGTGGCTACACCTTC.

V gene TRBV14 combines with J gene TRBJ2-1; 10 nucleotides agree with TRBD2. The ends lost 2 bases at V and 0 bases at J; junction bases unmatched: 4. The CDR3 extends over 17 amino acids. Germline CDR1 and CDR2: SGHDN and FVKESK. The CDR3: CASSQITSGTSYNEQFF. In nucleotides, the CDR3 is TGTGCCAGCAGCCAAATCACTAGCGGGACCTCCTACAATGAGCAGTTCTTC.

The chain combines TRBV6-5 with TRBJ2-3, with D perhaps TRBD2 (6 bases). The CDR3 sequence is 15 residues long. The germline V and J ends were trimmed by 2 bases and 2 bases, with 11 bases remaining between them. Germline assignment: CDR1 MNHEY and CDR2 SVGAGI. This CDR3 is CASSYGVGLTDTQYF. In nucleotides, the CDR3 is TGTGCCAGCAGTTACGGGGTGGGACTCACAGATACGCAGTATTTT.

The rearrangement joins TRBV9 to TRBJ2-7; D is perhaps TRBD1 (5 bases). CDR3 length: 15 residues. Germline V gives CDR1 SGDLS, CDR2 YYNGEE. The V end was cut by 0 bases, the J end by 1 base, with 11 bases between. The CDR3 DNA reads TGTGCCAGCAGCGTAGAGGCAGGGTCATCCTACGAGCAGTACTTC. It translates to CASSVEAGSSYEQYF.